This T cell receptor beta chain was found in a study of T cells expressing NK-cell markers. Study overall: In sorted CD3+CD56+NKG2C+, CD3+CD56+NKG2C- and CD3+CD56-NKG2C+ T cells, TCR beta repertoires were obtained. Most of the eight sequenced donors tested HCMV-seropositive; one tested seronegative.

The study, taken as a whole, reports: For about six donors, the dominant NKG2C+ clonotypes made up roughly 1.0-7.5% of their CD8+ T cells. These clonotypes additionally ranked first within the CD3+CD56-NKG2C+ fraction of several donors.

This CDR3 has 17 amino acids. Germline assignment: CDR1 SGHAT and CDR2 FQDESV (reference sequence). As for this clonotype: Its matching antigen is unknown.

TCRdb reprocessed the 5' RACE reads and reports one entry per CDR3 protein, with no DNA. The sample data list fewer than 300,000 distinct CDR3 sequences. The chain uses TRBV11-1 and TRBJ2-2; as DNA is missing, the TRBD2 call by TCRdb cannot be tested. This clonotype was obtained from a woman aged 18 to 75 in good health. The material sequenced was blood T cells: a sorted CD56 or NKG2C T cell subset, CD4+ or CD8+ T cells, or bulk PBMC T cells (not recorded which). This CDR3 is CASSHLAGATNTGELFF.